Included here is one TCR beta chain sequence, with context. Its specificity is not known. The data were obtained in a study of graft-versus-host responses after intestinal transplantation. Study in general: Recipients underwent multivisceral, liver-intestinal, or isolated intestinal transplants.

Points from the study as a whole: High graft-versus-host to host-versus-graft clonal ratios were seen in allografts of patients with graft-donor T cell macrochimerism.

Clones were read by immunoSEQ multiplex PCR, and TCRdb kept only the in-frame ones, dropping some. Of under 80,000 clones in the sample, around 92% were seen once. This CDR3 region has 14 residues. The V end lost 5 bases, the J end lost 2 bases, and 10 bases lay between the germline ends. Germline CDR1 reads GTSNPN; CDR2 reads SVGIG (reference sequence). The rearrangement links TRBV30 to TRBJ2-6; possible D gene TRBD1, 6 bases. Specimen: PBMCs, collected 98 days after intestinal transplantation. The clonotype originates from a human patient who received an intestinal transplant, so some T cells may come from the graft donor. CDR3 nucleotides: TGTGCCTGGGATGCAGGGGCTGGGGCCAACGTCCTGACTTTC. Its protein product is CAWDAGAGANVLTF.